Below are 29 T cell receptor beta chains sequenced from a single sample in a study of OX40 agonist ivuxolimab in advanced cancers. The repertoire was sequenced with immunoSEQ multiplex PCR; TCRdb's copy has only in-frame clones and lacks some. The table lists more than 65,000 clones, around 80% of them singletons. Material: CD4+ or CD8+ T cells sorted from blood, obtained in a trial of the OX40 agonist ivuxolimab. The receptors stem from an adult with an advanced solid tumor such as melanoma, head and neck, liver or kidney cancer.

The J gene is TRBJ1-2, the V gene TRBV27; TRBD1 is a possible D gene (5 bases). The germline V and J ends were trimmed by 3 bases and 7 bases, with 15 bases remaining between them. The CDR3 contains 14 residues. Per the germline V gene, CDR1 is MNHEY and CDR2 is SMNVEV (reference sequence). CDR3 in DNA: TGTGCCAGCAGTTTGAGGAGGGGTGAAGTTGGCTACACCTTC. As protein: CASSLRRGEVGYTF.

This clone has just a few counts. This chain links TRBV9 with TRBJ1-3, with 8 bases identical to TRBD1. This CDR3 has 15 residues. Trimming took 0 bases from V and 1 from J; bases not matched to a gene: 0. Germline CDR1 and CDR2: SGDLS and YYNGEE. This CDR3 is CASSVGTGSGNTIYF. CDR3 in DNA: TGTGCCAGCAGCGTAGGGACAGGGTCTGGAAACACCATATATTTT.

This chain uses TRBV5-8 with TRBJ2-2, with 7 bases identical to TRBD1. With 4 bases clipped from V and 7 bases from J, the junction kept 10 bases outside the gene matches. This CDR3 is built from 15 residues. Germline V gene lookup returns CDR1 SGHTS and CDR2 YDEGEE. Written as DNA, the CDR3 is TGTGCCAGCAGCCCGGGACAGAGGCCAAGCGGGGAGCTGTTTTTT. This encodes CASSPGQRPSGELFF. The full variable domain, with the rest looked up from reference TRBV5-8 and TRBJ2-2, is EAGVTQSPTHLIKTRGQQATLRCSPISGHTSVYWYQQALGLGLQFLLWYDEGEERNRGNFPPRFSGRQFPNYSSELNVNALELEDSALYLCASSPGQRPSGELFFGEGSRLTVL.

The chain uses TRBV6-5 and TRBJ1-3; D unclear. The CDR3 loop spans 15 amino acids. Germline V gives CDR1 MNHEY, CDR2 SVGAGI. The ends were cut back, 2 bases at V and 0 bases at J, with 8 bases in the middle. CDR3 in amino acids: CASSYRRLSGNTIYF. CDR3 sequence (DNA): TGTGCCAGCAGTTACCGCCGGCTCTCTGGAAACACCATATATTTT.

This chain links TRBV28 with TRBJ1-2, with 9 bases that match TRBD1. Trimming took 6 bases from V and 8 from J; bases not matched to a gene: 10. CDR1 and CDR2 (germline): MDHEN, SYDVKM. CDR3 length: 14 amino acids. In DNA form, the CDR3 reads TGTGCCAGCAGAGCCGGGACAGGGAGGAGGGGCTACACCTTC. Translated: CASRAGTGRRGYTF.

V and J are TRBV5-8 and TRBJ1-4, with 8 bases matching TRBD1. Unmatched junction bases numbered 9, after V lost 4 bases and J lost 7 bases. CDR3 size: 15 residues. Germline CDR1 is SGHTS and CDR2 is YDEGEE. CDR3 residues: CASSPGQGVGEKLFF. The CDR3 DNA follows: TGTGCCAGCAGCCCAGGACAGGGCGTCGGTGAAAAACTGTTTTTT.

This clone appeared a single time. The gene calls are TRBV11-2 and TRBJ2-1; no clear D gene. Germline-derived CDR1 and CDR2 are SGHAT and FQNNGV. The CDR3 has 17 residues. Trimming pared 5 bases from V and 0 bases from J, leaving 17 bases between. The CDR3 loop is CASSPLRPQSSYNEQFF. The CDR3 DNA follows: TGTGCCAGCAGCCCCCTAAGACCTCAAAGCTCCTACAATGAGCAGTTCTTC. The complete variable domain, with remaining parts taken from reference TRBV11-2 and TRBJ2-1, reads EAGVAQSPRYKIIEKRQSVAFWCNPISGHATLYWYQQILGQGPKLLIQFQNNGVVDDSQLPKDRFSAERLKGVDSTLKIQPAKLEDSAVYLCASSPLRPQSSYNEQFFGPGTRLTVL.

This chain uses TRBV6-6 with TRBJ1-4; 7 bases are shared with TRBD1. V lost 1 base, J lost 7 bases, and 6 bases stayed unmatched. CDR3 length: 15 amino acids. The V gene's germline CDR1 is MNHNY and CDR2 SVGAGI (reference sequence). Here the CDR3 DNA reads TGTGCCAGCAGTTACTTGAGGGACAGTAGTGAAAAACTGTTTTTT. Residues: CASSYLRDSSEKLFF.

This clone was counted a few times. The chain combines TRBV2 with TRBJ1-5, with 12 bases aligning to TRBD1. CDR3 size: 15 residues. The V gene end was trimmed by 4 bases and the J gene end by 7 bases; junction bases not matched to a gene: 5. Germline-derived CDR1 and CDR2 are SNHLY and FYNNEI. The CDR3 here is CASSGGTGGVQPQHF. The CDR3 DNA reads as TGTGCCAGCAGTGGGGGGACAGGGGGCGTCCAGCCCCAGCATTTT.

This chain uses TRBV10-3 with TRBJ2-1; D uncertain. The CDR3 totals 11 residues. The germline CDR1 and CDR2 sequences are ENHRY and SYGVKD. Here the CDR3 DNA reads TGTAATGGGCCCCAGCACTATGAGCAGTTCTTC. Translation gives CNGPQHYEQFF.

The chain uses TRBV6-5 and TRBJ1-6; unclear D gene. Germline V gene lookup returns CDR1 MNHEY and CDR2 SVGAGI. This CDR3 spans 13 amino acids. Trimming left V 7 bases short and J 2 bases short, with 6 bases between. The CDR3 sequence is CASTPAYNSPLHF. DNA for the CDR3: TGTGCCAGCACCCCGGCCTATAATTCACCCCTCCACTTT.

The chain uses TRBV5-4 and TRBJ2-5; TRBD1 matches at 9 bases. The V segment lost 4 bases and the J segment 2 bases; nucleotides outside the gene matches: 9. The CDR3 extends over 16 amino acids. Germline assignment: CDR1 SGHNT and CDR2 YYREEE (reference sequence). CDR3 residues: CASSPRTGQGQETQYF. CDR3 DNA sequence: TGTGCCAGCAGCCCCCGGACGGGACAGGGACAAGAGACCCAGTACTTC.

The rearrangement joins TRBV2 to TRBJ1-3; D is ambiguous. Trimming stripped 6 bases from V and 0 bases from J, with 9 bases between. Germline V gene lookup returns CDR1 SNHLY and CDR2 FYNNEI. The CDR3 contains 14 residues. DNA for the CDR3: TGTGCCAGCAGGGACGGAAGCTCTGGAAACACCATATATTTT. Translated, it gives CASRDGSSGNTIYF.

This CDR3 is CASRRQENTGELFF. Here the CDR3 DNA reads TGCGCCAGCCGTCGACAGGAGAACACCGGGGAGCTGTTTTTT. The rearrangement uses TRBV5-1 and TRBJ2-2; weak D call: TRBD1 (6 bases). The CDR3 runs to 14 residues. V was pared by 7 bases and J by 1 base, with 11 bases between. Germline values: CDR1 SGHRS, CDR2 YFSETQ.

The V call is TRBV7-8, the J call TRBJ1-1; a weak D match, TRBD1 (5 bases). V was clipped by 5 bases and J by 4 bases, with 14 bases between them. The CDR3 has 14 amino acids. From germline, CDR1 is SGHVS and CDR2 FQNEAQ. The CDR3 region has the DNA TGTGCCAGCAGCCGAGTCCAGGGTGGCACTGAAGCTTTCTTT. It encodes CASSRVQGGTEAFF.

The rearrangement uses TRBV15 and TRBJ1-1; possibly TRBD1 for D (5 bases). Germline V lookup: CDR1 LNHNV, CDR2 YYDKDF (reference sequence). The CDR3 totals 15 residues. Trimming cost V 6 bases and J 1 base, with 15 bases left between them. The CDR3 here is CATRGEGLSNTEAFF. The CDR3 DNA reads TGTGCCACCAGAGGAGAGGGGTTGTCGAACACTGAAGCTTTCTTT.

V is TRBV5-6 and J is TRBJ2-3; 11 nucleotides align to TRBD2. This CDR3 contains 18 residues. The V gene's germline CDR1 is SGHDT and CDR2 YYEEEE. Trimming took 4 bases from V and 4 from J; bases not matched to a gene: 14. The CDR3 sequence: CASSRPIVAGGRADTQYF. In DNA form, the CDR3 reads TGTGCCAGCAGCCGCCCCATAGTAGCGGGGGGGCGGGCAGATACGCAGTATTTT.

V and J are TRBV4-2 and TRBJ2-2, with TRBD2 matching 10 bases. V shed 4 bases, J shed 7 bases, and the junction held 9 bases outside the gene matches. The V gene's germline CDR1 is LGHNA and CDR2 YNFKEQ. The CDR3 sequence is 16 residues long. In DNA form, the CDR3 reads TGTGCCAGCAGCCGAGAACTAGCGGGATCAGTCGGGGAGCTGTTTTTT. Amino acid sequence: CASSRELAGSVGELFF.

This chain connects TRBV19 to TRBJ2-7; 10 bases are a match to TRBD2. Trimming removed 7 bases from V and 3 bases from J; junction bases left unmatched: 3. Germline lookup yields CDR1 LNHDA and CDR2 SQIVND (reference sequence). This CDR3 spans 13 amino acids. This CDR3 reads CASKKREGYEQYF. CDR3 in DNA: TGTGCCAGTAAGAAGCGGGAGGGCTACGAGCAGTACTTC. Filled out from reference TRBV19 and TRBJ2-7, the complete variable domain reads DGGITQSPKYLFRKEGQNVTLSCEQNLNHDAMYWYRQDPGQGLRLIYYSQIVNDFQKGDIAEGYSVSREKKESFPLTVTSAQKNPTAFYLCASKKREGYEQYFGPGTRLTVT.

This clone is a singleton in its sample. The CDR3 coding sequence is TGTGCCAGCAGTTCGCCCGGGACAGGGTACACCGGGGAGCTGTTTTTT. Its protein product is CASSSPGTGYTGELFF. The chain uses TRBV28 and TRBJ2-2; 9 nucleotides agree with TRBD1. V trimming: 4 bases; J trimming: 3 bases; junction bases outside the gene matches: 6. From germline, CDR1 is MDHEN and CDR2 SYDVKM. This CDR3 has 16 amino acids.

This clone was counted only a few times. The chain combines TRBV10-3 with TRBJ1-2; D possibly corresponds to TRBD1 (6 bases). CDR3 size: 15 residues. CDR1 ENHRY and CDR2 SYGVKD come from the germline V gene. The V gene lost 6 bases and the J gene lost 5 bases, with 19 bases spanning the gap. The CDR3 nucleotides read TGTGCCATCAGCCACGCACCGGACAGCAAGTATGGCTACACCTTC. Amino acid sequence: CAISHAPDSKYGYTF.

The chain joins TRBV28 to TRBJ2-7; TRBD2 matches 8 bases. The CDR3 has 15 residues. CDR1 and CDR2 from the germline V gene are MDHEN and SYDVKM. In DNA form, the CDR3 reads TGTGCTTCCCACCGCTGGCGGGAGGATCCGGGGGAGCAGTACTTC. It yields the protein CASHRWREDPGEQYF.

This sequence joins TRBV9 and TRBJ2-7; D unresolved. Germline values: CDR1 SGDLS, CDR2 YYNGEE. V shed 1 base and J shed 1 base, with 9 bases lying between them. CDR3 length equals 14 residues. Here the CDR3 DNA reads TGTGCCAGCAGCGTAAGCTCCGGGTCCTACGAGCAGTACTTC. Protein sequence: CASSVSSGSYEQYF.

The J gene is TRBJ2-7, the V gene TRBV10-2; TRBD2 might be the D (5 bases). V lost 5 bases and J lost 3, with 8 bases in between. This CDR3 comprises 12 residues. Germline V CDR1 and CDR2: WSHSY, SAAADI. The DNA of the CDR3 is TGCGCCAGCAGTCAGGCGGGCTACGAGCAGTACTTC. It translates to CASSQAGYEQYF.

The rearrangement uses TRBV28 and TRBJ1-1; 8 bases agree with TRBD1. Looked up from germline, CDR1 is MDHEN and CDR2 is SYDVKM. This CDR3 has 15 amino acids. The trim removed 8 bases at V and 1 base at J, leaving 9 bases unmatched. The CDR3 sequence is CASYTVGQGNTEAFF. CDR3 DNA: TGTGCCAGCTATACAGTCGGACAGGGGAACACTGAAGCTTTCTTT.

The rearrangement joins TRBV5-5 to TRBJ2-5; 9 bases match TRBD1. V was clipped by 2 bases and J by 5 bases; unmatched bases: 7. From germline, CDR1 is SGHKS and CDR2 YYEKEE (reference sequence). The CDR3 covers 15 residues. The CDR3 nucleotides read TGTGCCAGCAGCTTCTCCGGACAGGGGAGGGAGACCCAGTACTTC. It translates to CASSFSGQGRETQYF.

The chain uses TRBV2 and TRBJ1-2; D is perhaps TRBD1 (5 bases). Germline CDR1 and CDR2: SNHLY and FYNNEI. With 7 bases removed from V and 6 bases from J, the gap between germline ends came to 21 bases. The CDR3 extends over 15 amino acids. CDR3 coding DNA: TGTGCCAGCACCCAATCACAGGCCGGGGGGAATGGCTACACCTTC. Its translation: CASTQSQAGGNGYTF. Drawing the rest from reference TRBV2 and TRBJ1-2, the complete variable domain is EPEVTQTPSHQVTQMGQEVILRCVPISNHLYFYWYRQILGQKVEFLVSFYNNEISEKSEIFDDQFSVERPDGSNFTLKIRSTKLEDSAMYFCASTQSQAGGNGYTFGSGTRLTVV.

This clone was observed once. The chain couples TRBV28 to TRBJ2-5; TRBD2 aligns across 9 bases. CDR1 MDHEN and CDR2 SYDVKM come from the germline V gene. Trimming cost V 3 bases and J 4 bases; bases outside gene matches: 9. CDR3 size: 16 residues. DNA of the CDR3: TGTGCCAGCAGTTTGGCCGATCTAGCGGGAAGAGAGACCCAGTACTTC. Translated: CASSLADLAGRETQYF.

The chain joins TRBV28 to TRBJ1-5, with D uncertain. V shed 5 bases and J shed 2 bases, with 10 bases lying between them. The germline gives CDR1 MDHEN, CDR2 SYDVKM. The CDR3 totals 14 residues. CDR3 amino acids: CASSPGLRNQPQHF. The CDR3 DNA sequence: TGTGCCAGCAGTCCAGGACTGCGCAATCAGCCCCAGCATTTT.